These T cell receptor beta chains were read from a single sample in a study of OX40 agonist ivuxolimab in advanced cancers. Assay used: immunoSEQ multiplex PCR; TCRdb lists only in-frame clones, some missing. The sample contains 60,000 to 100,000 clones, about 90% of which appear only once. Sequenced here: CD4+ or CD8+ T cells sorted from blood, sampled in a trial of the OX40 agonist ivuxolimab. The receptors were sampled from an adult with an advanced solid tumor such as melanoma, head and neck, liver or kidney cancer. CDR3s include the opening cysteine and the closing phenylalanine or tryptophan. A D gene is named only where the DNA matches it firmly.

J gene | D gene | V gene | CDR3 protein
TRBJ1-2 | . | TRBV9 | CASSVGGGGGYGYTF
TRBJ2-5 | TRBD1 | TRBV19 | CASTATGTGQETQYF
TRBJ1-2 | . | TRBV6-6 | CASSPTGPNYGYTF
TRBJ2-5 | TRBD1 | TRBV30 | CAWNFGQAQETQYF
TRBJ2-5 | TRBD2 | TRBV5-4 | CASSFSGGQETQYF
TRBJ1-5 | . | TRBV30 | CAWSVGGGVQAQHF
TRBJ2-7 | TRBD1 | TRBV10-2 | CASSESTGEWAADSYEQYF
TRBJ2-3 | TRBD2 | TRBV18 | CASSPEISGGTDTQYF
TRBJ2-7 | . | TRBV6-5 | CASSRQDSSYEQYF
TRBJ2-3 | . | TRBV10-3 | CAIREDLGSGDTQYF
TRBJ2-7 | . | TRBV29-1 | CSVGTPGLDEQYF
TRBJ1-2 | . | TRBV29-1 | CSVERGYGYTF
TRBJ2-5 | . | TRBV5-1 | CASSLRKGPIQETQYF
TRBJ2-7 | . | TRBV5-6 | CASSLKGGEQYF
TRBJ1-3 | . | TRBV10-2 | CASRTSGNTIYF
TRBJ1-5 | . | TRBV21-1 | CASSKEVLTAHLNQPQHF
TRBJ1-3 | . | TRBV2 | CASKATGFGNTIYF
TRBJ1-2 | . | TRBV6-6 | CASSQTTNYGYTF
TRBJ2-7 | TRBD1 | TRBV27 | CASSLIQGANEQYF
TRBJ2-7 | . | TRBV29-1 | CSVEFGTAKYEQYF